This passage covers 17 T cell receptor beta chains from one sample sequenced in a study of T cell responses to AZD1222 COVID-19 vaccine. The assay was immunoSEQ multiplex PCR, and TCRdb's table has in-frame clones only and misses some. The profile shows around 120,000 clones, 85% to 90% of them singletons. The specimen comprised peripheral blood, sampled on day 0 of AZD1222 vaccination. The source is an adult in good health.

The chain employs TRBV6-5 and TRBJ1-5, with a weak D call TRBD1 (5 bases). The CDR3 sequence is 15 residues long. The germline V gene has CDR1 MNHEY and CDR2 SVGAGI. V lost 6 bases, J lost 1 base, and 13 bases lay in between. CDR3: CASRPWGESNQPQHF. The CDR3 nucleotides are TGTGCCAGCAGGCCTTGGGGGGAGAGCAATCAGCCCCAGCATTTT.

This clone turned up a few times. CDR3 residues: CASSPRGSDSPLHF. DNA of the CDR3: TGTGCCAGCTCACCACGGGGTTCGGATTCACCCCTCCACTTT. The chain employs TRBV18 and TRBJ1-6; D not certain. V lost 1 base, J lost 8 bases, and 9 bases lay in between. CDR3 size: 14 residues. Germline CDR1 is KGHSH and CDR2 is LQKENI.

This clone was seen once. The chain joins TRBV7-2 to TRBJ1-1; perhaps TRBD1 as D (5 bases). The length of the CDR3 is 15 residues. Germline V gene sequence: CDR1 SGHTA, CDR2 FQGNSA. Trimming pared 4 bases from V and 0 bases from J, leaving 12 bases between. The CDR3 region has the DNA TGTGCCAGCAGCTCGGCCGGGACGGTGAACACTGAAGCTTTCTTT. Translating it yields CASSSAGTVNTEAFF.

In this sample, this clone turned up once. The genes are TRBV4-3 and TRBJ2-3; D remains unclear. V dropped 5 bases and J dropped 3 bases, with 9 bases sitting between them. The CDR3 is 13 residues long. Germline lookup yields CDR1 LGHNA and CDR2 YSLEER. For the CDR3, the DNA is TGCGCCAGCAGCTCCGTCGTGACAGATACGCAGTATTTT. This translates into CASSSVVTDTQYF.

The sample holds a few counts of this clone. The chain uses TRBV15 and TRBJ2-5; weak D call: TRBD1 (6 bases). Deletions cut 0 bases from V and 2 bases from J, with 16 bases between. Germline V lookup: CDR1 LNHNV, CDR2 YYDKDF (reference sequence). The CDR3 is 17 residues long. DNA of the CDR3: TGTGCCACCAGCAGAGATGGGGGCCTCGTGAGACAAGAGACCCAGTACTTC. Translating gives CATSRDGGLVRQETQYF.

The chain carries TRBV27 and TRBJ2-6; D might be TRBD2 (6 bases). This CDR3 region has 15 residues. V lost 3 bases and J lost 2, with 8 bases in between. Per the germline V gene, CDR1 is MNHEY and CDR2 is SMNVEV (reference sequence). The CDR3 here is CASSFGGAGANVLTF. Here the CDR3 DNA reads TGTGCCAGCAGTTTTGGCGGGGCTGGGGCCAACGTCCTGACTTTC. The entire variable domain, with the rest obtained from reference TRBV27 and TRBJ2-6, is as follows: EAQVTQNPRYLITVTGKKLTVTCSQNMNHEYMSWYRQDPGLGLRQIYYSMNVEVTDKGDVPEGYKVSRKEKRNFPLILESPSPNQTSLYFCASSFGGAGANVLTFGAGSRLTVL.

This chain joins TRBV4-2 and TRBJ2-1; TRBD2 matches 12 bases. Losses at the gene ends were 4 bases for V and 2 bases for J; bases not matched to a gene: 0. CDR1 is LGHNA and CDR2 is YNFKEQ in the germline V gene. The CDR3 totals 15 residues. The CDR3 nucleotides are TGTGCCAGCAGCCCTAGCGGGAGGGCCTACAATGAGCAGTTCTTC. It yields the protein CASSPSGRAYNEQFF.

The V gene is TRBV2, the J gene TRBJ1-5, with a weak D call TRBD1 (6 bases). Deletions cut 4 bases from V and 2 bases from J, with 9 bases between. There are 14 residues in the CDR3. Germline V lookup: CDR1 SNHLY, CDR2 FYNNEI. CDR3 coding DNA: TGTGCCAGCAGTGCACAGGGAGGCAATCAGCCCCAGCATTTT. Protein product: CASSAQGGNQPQHF. The entire variable domain, with the rest obtained from reference TRBV2 and TRBJ1-5, is as follows: EPEVTQTPSHQVTQMGQEVILRCVPISNHLYFYWYRQILGQKVEFLVSFYNNEISEKSEIFDDQFSVERPDGSNFTLKIRSTKLEDSAMYFCASSAQGGNQPQHFGDGTRLSIL.

V usage is TRBV19 and J usage is TRBJ2-1; TRBD2 might be the D (5 bases). This CDR3 is 15 amino acids long. Trimming pared 6 bases from V and 5 bases from J, leaving 17 bases between. Germline loops: CDR1 LNHDA, CDR2 SQIVND (reference sequence). The CDR3 loop reads CASSLNRDYDNEQFF. For the CDR3, the DNA is TGTGCCAGTAGCCTAAACCGAGACTACGACAATGAGCAGTTCTTC. The whole variable domain, filled in from reference TRBV19 and TRBJ2-1, reads DGGITQSPKYLFRKEGQNVTLSCEQNLNHDAMYWYRQDPGQGLRLIYYSQIVNDFQKGDIAEGYSVSREKKESFPLTVTSAQKNPTAFYLCASSLNRDYDNEQFFGPGTRLTVL.

This chain links TRBV7-2 with TRBJ1-3, with TRBD1 identical over 8 bases. The germline gives CDR1 SGHTA, CDR2 FQGNSA. After removal of 6 bases from V and 3 bases from J, the junction contained 7 bases not matched to a gene. The CDR3 totals 15 residues. This CDR3 reads CASSPRTGSGNTIYF. CDR3 in DNA: TGTGCCAGCAGTCCTAGGACAGGGAGTGGAAACACCATATATTTT.

V gene TRBV24-1 combines with J gene TRBJ2-2; perhaps D is TRBD1 or TRBD2 (5 bases each). This CDR3 spans 14 amino acids. CDR1 KGHDR and CDR2 SFDVKD come from the germline V gene. V lost 4 bases and J lost 5, with 10 bases in between. The CDR3 region is CATSEGTATGELFF. In DNA, the CDR3 is TGTGCCACCAGTGAAGGGACGGCTACCGGGGAGCTGTTTTTT.

In this sample, this clone turned up once. The chain combines TRBV5-4 with TRBJ1-2; D not certain. Germline V gives CDR1 SGHNT, CDR2 YYREEE (reference sequence). The CDR3 has 12 amino acids. V gave up 0 bases and J gave up 8 bases, with 8 bases separating them. The CDR3: CASSLGPGGYTF. The CDR3 bases are TGTGCCAGCAGCTTGGGCCCCGGGGGCTACACCTTC.

The chain recombines TRBV2 with TRBJ1-4; 9 nucleotides match TRBD1. CDR3 size: 13 residues. Trimming took 7 bases from V and 8 from J; bases not matched to a gene: 5. Looked up from germline, CDR1 is SNHLY and CDR2 is FYNNEI. CDR3 protein: CASKGTGKEKLFF. DNA for the CDR3: TGTGCCAGCAAAGGGACAGGGAAAGAAAAACTGTTTTTT. The whole variable domain, remainder taken from reference TRBV2 and TRBJ1-4, is EPEVTQTPSHQVTQMGQEVILRCVPISNHLYFYWYRQILGQKVEFLVSFYNNEISEKSEIFDDQFSVERPDGSNFTLKIRSTKLEDSAMYFCASKGTGKEKLFFGSGTQLSVL.

The chain links TRBV23-1 to TRBJ1-5; D might be TRBD1 (5 bases). TRBV23-1 is noted as an ORF with a role that remains uncertain. V shed 1 base and J shed 0 bases, with 16 bases lying between them. This CDR3 comprises 18 residues. The DNA for the CDR3 is TGCGCCAGCAGTCAATACGGCCAGGGAGAATATAGCAATCAGCCCCAGCATTTT. This encodes CASSQYGQGEYSNQPQHF.

This clone has only a few counts. The V and J genes are TRBV12-1 and TRBJ1-5. TRBV12-1 is annotated as a pseudogene. The CDR3 has 13 amino acids. The CDR3 region has the DNA TGTGCCAGCAGCTACCCCGCGGGTCAGCCCCAGCATTTT. Translation gives CASSYPAGQPQHF.

This chain's CDR3 is CASSQDGSRGAQYF. In DNA form, the CDR3 reads TGCGCCAGCAGCCAAGACGGGTCCAGAGGGGCCCAGTACTTC. This chain joins TRBV4-3 and TRBJ2-5; either TRBD1 or TRBD2 may supply D (5 bases each). Looked up from germline, CDR1 is LGHNA and CDR2 is YSLEER. V was shortened by 0 bases and J by 9 bases, with 14 bases between the two germline ends. The CDR3 contains 14 residues.

This chain uses TRBV6-5 with TRBJ2-3; D remains ambiguous. Trimming removed 6 bases at V and 2 bases at J, with 9 bases between. The CDR3 length is 13 residues. Germline CDR1 and CDR2: MNHEY and SVGAGI. The CDR3 DNA follows: TGTGCCAGCAGGCGACGGACCACAGATACGCAGTATTTT. This encodes CASRRRTTDTQYF.